The 19 T cell receptor beta chains presented below share a single source sample, sequenced in a study of CXCR3-negative and CXCR3-positive naive CD8 T cells. Through 5' RACE with UMI labels, the TRB cDNA libraries were prepared. Each CDR3 protein gets one entry in TCRdb, which reprocessed the 5' RACE reads and gives no DNA. This table lists over 20,000 distinct CDR3 sequences. Sequenced input: naive CXCR3- CD8+ T cells from blood. Regarding subset: CD45RO-CCR7+CD27+CD95- naive CD8+ T cells lacking CXCR3 (TNR3-). These receptors all come from a human donor in good health. Some clones in this sample may be carry-over from other donors' samples.

The J gene is TRBJ2-1, the V gene TRBV12-3 or TRBV12-4; the TCRdb D gene call, TRBD1, has no DNA to confirm it. This CDR3 contains 15 residues. The CDR3 sequence: CASSLGGGGYNEQFF.

The V call is TRBV27, the J call TRBJ2-3; checking the TCRdb D call of TRBD2 is not possible without DNA. The CDR3 covers 16 residues. Germline values: CDR1 MNHEY, CDR2 SMNVEV (reference sequence). CDR3: CASSLLGTSSTDTQYF.

This CDR3 reads CASSPTEYSNQPLHF. The gene calls are TRBV6-2 or TRBV6-3 and TRBJ1-5. The CDR3 totals 15 residues. The V gene's germline CDR1 is MNHEY and CDR2 SVGEGT.

The chain has TRBV30 and TRBJ2-7. Germline values: CDR1 GTSNPN, CDR2 SVGIG (reference sequence). This CDR3 is 12 amino acids long. CDR3: CAWSVRGDEQYF. The whole variable domain, remainder taken from reference TRBV30 and TRBJ2-7, is SQTIHQWPATLVQPVGSPLSLECTVEGTSNPNLYWYRQAAGRGLQLLFYSVGIGQISSEVPQNLSASRPQDRQFILSSKKLLLSDSGFYLCAWSVRGDEQYFGPGTRLTVT.

The chain has TRBV27 and TRBJ1-5; TCRdb calls TRBD1, which cannot be checked without DNA. CDR1 is MNHEY and CDR2 is SMNVEV in the germline V gene (reference sequence). This CDR3 comprises 15 residues. The CDR3 here is CASSSLMGGNQPQHF.

This chain links TRBV25-1 with TRBJ1-4; TCRdb calls TRBD1, which cannot be checked without DNA. Germline loops: CDR1 MGHDK, CDR2 SYGVNS. The length of the CDR3 is 11 residues. This CDR3 reads CASSPGRGLFF.

This chain connects TRBV29-1 to TRBJ2-1; lacking DNA, the TRBD2 call made by TCRdb goes unchecked. Germline V gene lookup returns CDR1 SQVTM and CDR2 ANQGSEA. The CDR3 has 16 residues. CDR3: CSVVRTSGPSYNEQFF.

This CDR3 is CASSLGTLFGELFF. J is TRBJ2-2 and V is TRBV6-5; TCRdb outputs TRBD2, but without DNA this stays unchecked. The V gene's germline CDR1 is MNHEY and CDR2 SVGAGI. This CDR3 comprises 14 residues.

This clonotype is deemed medium-sized (0.01 to 0.1%) by its frequency. V is TRBV20-1 and J is TRBJ1-5. CDR1 is DFQATT, CDR2 SNEGSKA, per germline (reference sequence). This CDR3 region has 11 residues. CDR3: CSARPLQPQHF.

The chain links TRBV5-5 to TRBJ1-5. This CDR3 region has 15 residues. Germline V lookup: CDR1 SGHKS, CDR2 YYEKEE (reference sequence). This CDR3 is CASSNVGGSNQPQHF. Based on the CDR3 plus reference TRBV5-5 and TRBJ1-5, the full variable domain is DAGVTQSPTHLIKTRGQQVTLRCSPISGHKSVSWYQQVLGQGPQFIFQYYEKEERGRGNFPDRFSARQFPNYSSELNVNALLLGDSALYLCASSNVGGSNQPQHFGDGTRLSIL.

The V and J genes are TRBV25-1 and TRBJ2-7. Germline CDR1 reads MGHDK; CDR2 reads SYGVNS. This CDR3 has 11 residues. The CDR3 spells CASSDFEEQYF.

J is TRBJ2-7 and V is TRBV12-3 or TRBV12-4. The length of the CDR3 is 13 residues. The CDR3 spells CASSLAFTSEQYF.

The gene calls are TRBV11-2 and TRBJ2-1. The CDR3 consists of 12 residues. The germline V gene has CDR1 SGHAT and CDR2 FQNNGV. The CDR3 here is CASSLAWNEQFF.

This clonotype is labeled medium-sized (0.01 to 0.1%) based on frequency. The rearrangement links TRBV20-1 to TRBJ2-1; TCRdb names TRBD2, which stays unverified in the absence of DNA. The CDR3 spans 15 residues. In germline, CDR1 is DFQATT, CDR2 SNEGSKA (reference sequence). CDR3 sequence: CSARDRDYRGGEQFF.

The CDR3 is CASSTGETQYF. J is TRBJ2-5 and V is TRBV5-4; TCRdb selects TRBD1, and the lack of DNA leaves this call unchecked. This CDR3 is 11 amino acids long. Germline loops: CDR1 SGHNT, CDR2 YYREEE (reference sequence).

The genes are TRBV29-1 and TRBJ2-3; TCRdb picks TRBD2, but there is no DNA to check that call. From germline, CDR1 is SQVTM and CDR2 ANQGSEA. CDR3 length: 15 residues. The CDR3 region is CSVEVLAANTDTQYF.

This chain uses TRBV6-2 or TRBV6-3 with TRBJ2-2. Germline V gene lookup returns CDR1 MNHEY and CDR2 SVGEGT. CDR3 size: 12 residues. The CDR3 here is CASSFGTGELFF.

This sequence joins TRBV5-6 and TRBJ2-2; without DNA, the TCRdb call of TRBD1 cannot be checked. Germline V gives CDR1 SGHDT, CDR2 YYEEEE. CDR3 length: 18 residues. CDR3 sequence: CASSLAFSRGDPTGELFF.

The chain combines TRBV7-9 with TRBJ1-1. Germline-derived CDR1 and CDR2 are SEHNR and FQNEAQ (reference sequence). The CDR3 is 12 residues long. The chain's CDR3 is CASSYEDTEAFF.